Each of the 16 T cell receptor beta chains below was sequenced from the same sample in a study of T cell responses to AZD1222 COVID-19 vaccine. Repertoires were generated with immunoSEQ multiplex PCR, while TCRdb's copy carries only in-frame clones and drops some. The sample has around 190,000 clones, approximately 92% seen once. The sequences come from peripheral blood, collected on day 0 of AZD1222 vaccination. Receptor source: an adult in good health.

The chain joins TRBV2 to TRBJ2-3, with 15 bases aligning to TRBD2. Looked up from germline, CDR1 is SNHLY and CDR2 is FYNNEI. The CDR3 extends over 18 amino acids. With V trimmed by 6 bases and J by 1 base, 8 bases remained unmatched. CDR3 sequence: CASRWRTSGGEGTDTQYF. CDR3 nucleotide sequence: TGTGCCAGCAGATGGCGGACTAGCGGGGGGGAGGGCACAGATACGCAGTATTTT.

The rearrangement uses TRBV7-8 and TRBJ1-1; TRBD1 aligns across 9 bases. Germline CDR1 SGHVS, CDR2 FQNEAQ. Trimming cost V 5 bases and J 5 bases; bases outside gene matches: 6. The CDR3 contains 14 residues. CDR3 sequence: CASSPGDRVTEAFF. The CDR3 DNA sequence: TGTGCCAGCAGCCCGGGGGACAGGGTTACTGAAGCTTTCTTT.

This clone was counted a single time. This chain uses TRBV30 with TRBJ1-6, with unresolved D. The CDR3 runs to 16 residues. CDR1 GTSNPN and CDR2 SVGIG come from the germline V gene (reference sequence). Trimming cost V 2 bases and J 0 bases, with 11 bases left between them. The DNA for the CDR3 is TGTGCCTGGAGTCGAGAAGGCAGCTCCTATAATTCACCCCTCCACTTT. Amino acid sequence: CAWSREGSSYNSPLHF.

V is TRBV5-1 and J is TRBJ1-1; the D gene is possibly TRBD1 (5 bases). Germline values: CDR1 SGHRS, CDR2 YFSETQ. The CDR3 has 16 amino acids. Trimming removed 4 bases at V and 2 bases at J, with 18 bases between. CDR3 sequence: CASSPGFGDYNTEAFF. The CDR3 DNA reads TGCGCCAGCAGCCCAGGCTTTGGGGACTATAACACTGAAGCTTTCTTT. The full variable domain, its missing parts supplied by reference TRBV5-1 and TRBJ1-1, is KAGVTQTPRYLIKTRGQQVTLSCSPISGHRSVSWYQQTPGQGLQFLFEYFSETQRNKGNFPGRFSGRQFSNSRSEMNVSTLELGDSALYLCASSPGFGDYNTEAFFGQGTRLTVV.

The gene calls are TRBV19 and TRBJ1-4; no firm D call. Per germline, CDR1 LNHDA and CDR2 SQIVND (reference sequence). Trimming shortened V by 3 bases and J by 6 bases, and 11 bases separated the two germline ends. This CDR3 has 14 amino acids. CDR3 region: CASSIPAGDEKLFF. CDR3 in DNA: TGTGCCAGTAGTATCCCAGCAGGAGATGAAAAACTGTTTTTT.

The sample holds one count of this clone. The rearrangement uses TRBV11-2 and TRBJ1-1; D gene uncertain. The CDR3 extends over 13 amino acids. With 8 bases removed from V and 3 bases from J, the gap between germline ends came to 13 bases. Germline V gene lookup returns CDR1 SGHAT and CDR2 FQNNGV. In DNA form, the CDR3 reads TGTGCCAGCCAGGTTTTGGTGTACACTGAAGCTTTCTTT. This sequence encodes CASQVLVYTEAFF. Using reference TRBV11-2 and TRBJ1-1 for the parts outside the CDR3, the full variable domain is EAGVAQSPRYKIIEKRQSVAFWCNPISGHATLYWYQQILGQGPKLLIQFQNNGVVDDSQLPKDRFSAERLKGVDSTLKIQPAKLEDSAVYLCASQVLVYTEAFFGQGTRLTVV.

This clone was counted only a few times. This chain links TRBV7-2 with TRBJ1-1; D remains unclear. CDR1 is SGHTA and CDR2 is FQGNSA in the germline V gene. The CDR3 is 13 residues long. V was clipped by 5 bases and J by 4 bases, with 11 bases between them. The CDR3 reads CASSPQIGTEAFF. In DNA, the CDR3 is TGTGCCAGCAGCCCCCAAATCGGCACTGAAGCTTTCTTT.

The chain uses TRBV19 and TRBJ1-4; D is unclear. Looked up from germline, CDR1 is LNHDA and CDR2 is SQIVND (reference sequence). The CDR3 spans 15 residues. V lost 1 base and J 4 bases, leaving 10 bases between the germline ends. As DNA, the CDR3 is TGTGCCAGTAGTATAGCGGTACAGATTAATGAAAAACTGTTTTTT. This sequence encodes CASSIAVQINEKLFF. Together with reference TRBV19 and TRBJ1-4, the CDR3 gives the full variable domain: DGGITQSPKYLFRKEGQNVTLSCEQNLNHDAMYWYRQDPGQGLRLIYYSQIVNDFQKGDIAEGYSVSREKKESFPLTVTSAQKNPTAFYLCASSIAVQINEKLFFGSGTQLSVL.

This chain joins TRBV7-9 and TRBJ1-5; maybe TRBD1 (5 bases). Trimming stripped 8 bases from V and 3 bases from J, with 14 bases between. This CDR3 comprises 14 residues. The germline V gene encodes CDR1 SEHNR and CDR2 FQNEAQ (reference sequence). The CDR3 DNA reads as TGTGCCAGCGGGGGAGGGTCGTACAATCAGCCCCAGCATTTT. It is translated as CASGGGSYNQPQHF.

The chain couples TRBV12-3 or TRBV12-4 to TRBJ2-1; D is unresolved. Trimming pared 2 bases from V and 9 bases from J, leaving 8 bases between. The length of the CDR3 is 12 residues. CDR3 amino acids: CASSLPVAEQFF. CDR3 DNA sequence: TGTGCCAGCAGTTTACCGGTCGCTGAGCAGTTCTTC.

The rearrangement uses TRBV5-1 and TRBJ2-3; D remains unclear. V was shortened by 4 bases and J by 6 bases, with 9 bases between the two germline ends. The CDR3 contains 12 residues. CDR1 and CDR2 from the germline V gene are SGHRS and YFSETQ. CDR3 residues: CASSPEMDTQYF. The CDR3 nucleotides read TGCGCCAGCAGCCCCGAGATGGATACGCAGTATTTT.

The rearrangement uses TRBV4-3 and TRBJ2-3; 12 bases agree with TRBD2. The CDR3 totals 18 residues. CDR1 is LGHNA, CDR2 YSLEER, per germline. V lost 0 bases and J lost 5; bases outside the gene matches: 9. CDR3 sequence (DNA): TGCGCCAGCAGCCAAGAATACCTAGCGGGGGGGCTTAGAGATACGCAGTATTTT. This translates into CASSQEYLAGGLRDTQYF.

The J gene is TRBJ2-1, the V gene TRBV9, with a possible D match to TRBD1 (6 bases). This CDR3 is 16 amino acids long. The germline CDR1 and CDR2 sequences are SGDLS and YYNGEE. V lost 4 bases, J lost 1 base, and 15 bases lay in between. CDR3 protein: CASSHTGRKSYNEQFF. The CDR3 DNA sequence: TGTGCCAGCAGCCATACAGGGAGAAAATCCTACAATGAGCAGTTCTTC.

This clone appeared a single time. The chain combines TRBV7-9 with TRBJ2-2; 8 bases fit TRBD1. V gave up 2 bases and J gave up 3 bases; unmatched junction bases: 5. Germline CDR1 and CDR2: SEHNR and FQNEAQ (reference sequence). The CDR3 is 16 amino acids. This CDR3 is CASSLFGDRHTGELFF. CDR3 sequence (DNA): TGTGCCAGCAGCTTATTTGGGGACAGGCACACCGGGGAGCTGTTTTTT.

This chain joins TRBV4-2 and TRBJ2-2; 8 nucleotides align to TRBD2. The CDR3 covers 18 residues. The V gene end was trimmed by 3 bases and the J gene end by 0 bases; junction bases not matched to a gene: 9. Germline V lookup: CDR1 LGHNA, CDR2 YNFKEQ. The CDR3 DNA sequence: TGTGCCAGCAGCCAGGTTACGGGGGGGCCGGCGAACACCGGGGAGCTGTTTTTT. This codes for CASSQVTGGPANTGELFF.

The rearrangement joins TRBV3-1 (or the pseudogene TRBV3-2) to TRBJ1-4, with 7 bases that match TRBD1. CDR1 is LGHDT, CDR2 YNNKEL, per germline (reference sequence). V shed 4 bases, J shed 4 bases, and the junction held 6 bases outside the gene matches. This CDR3 has 15 residues. In DNA, the CDR3 is TGTGCCAGCAGCCCCCTCAGGGGGAATAATGAAAAACTGTTTTTT. This codes for CASSPLRGNNEKLFF.